The 20 T cell receptor beta chains below were found in one sample sequenced in a study of blood T cell repertoires in COVID-19. Only in-frame clones appear in the TCRdb table, and some are missing; sequencing was by immunoSEQ multiplex PCR. Among 85,000 to 100,000 clones listed, roughly 88% were seen once. Material: peripheral blood. These receptors were collected from a man in his forties or fifties with COVID-19, enrolled during active disease.

The rearrangement uses TRBV30 and TRBJ1-2; D call uncertain. V lost 3 bases and J 0 bases, leaving 8 bases between the germline ends. The CDR3 totals 13 residues. CDR1 and CDR2 from the germline V gene are GTSNPN and SVGIG (reference sequence). The CDR3: CAWRRETNYGYTF. CDR3 sequence (DNA): TGTGCCTGGAGACGGGAAACTAACTATGGCTACACCTTC.

The J gene is TRBJ2-7, the V gene TRBV4-3; 8 bases match TRBD2. The CDR3 length is 15 residues. CDR1 LGHNA and CDR2 YSLEER come from the germline V gene. With V trimmed by 3 bases and J by 5 bases, 9 bases remained unmatched. The CDR3 sequence is CASSQIAGGAHEQYF. Here the CDR3 DNA reads TGCGCCAGCAGCCAGATCGCCGGGGGGGCCCACGAGCAGTACTTC.

V gene TRBV2 combines with J gene TRBJ1-6, with 11 bases that match TRBD1. The J segment lost 7 bases and the V segment lost 11 bases, leaving 7 bases of the junction unmatched. The CDR3 length is 14 residues. Per the germline V gene, CDR1 is SNHLY and CDR2 is FYNNEI. CDR3 sequence: CAGQGAEANSPLHF. For the CDR3, the DNA is TGTGCCGGACAGGGGGCAGAGGCGAATTCACCCCTCCACTTT.

This chain uses TRBV6-6 with TRBJ1-2; the D gene is possibly TRBD1 (5 bases). V was pared by 2 bases and J by 2 bases, with 9 bases between. The germline V gene has CDR1 MNHNY and CDR2 SVGAGI (reference sequence). The CDR3 sequence is 14 residues long. As DNA, the CDR3 is TGTGCCAGCAGTTACCCTGGGGCCAACTATGGCTACACCTTC. As protein: CASSYPGANYGYTF.

The chain links TRBV29-1 to TRBJ2-7; TRBD2 agrees at 7 bases. The CDR3 loop spans 15 amino acids. V lost 1 base, J lost 0 bases, and 6 bases stayed unmatched. From germline, CDR1 is SQVTM and CDR2 ANQGSEA. Here the CDR3 reads CSVEVGGVSSYEQYF. The CDR3 nucleotides read TGCAGCGTTGAAGTGGGGGGGGTCTCCTCCTACGAGCAGTACTTC.

V is TRBV10-2 and J is TRBJ2-3, with D tentatively TRBD2 (5 bases). There are 15 residues in the CDR3. The germline CDR1 and CDR2 sequences are WSHSY and SAAADI. V lost 0 bases and J 5 bases, leaving 12 bases between the germline ends. CDR3 protein: CASSESPVRGDTQYF. CDR3 nucleotide sequence: TGCGCCAGCAGTGAGTCCCCCGTCCGGGGAGATACGCAGTATTTT.

The chain employs TRBV3-1 (or the pseudogene TRBV3-2) and TRBJ1-4; TRBD1 agrees at 9 bases. This CDR3 has 15 amino acids. Per germline, CDR1 LGHDT and CDR2 YNNKEL (reference sequence). Trimming at V came to 2 bases and at J to 8 bases, leaving 6 bases not matched to a gene. DNA of the CDR3: TGTGCCAGCAGCCAACCCGGGACAGGGTACGAAAAACTGTTTTTT. This translates into CASSQPGTGYEKLFF.

About this clone itself: The identical CDR3 is also encoded by other nucleotide sequences in the sample. The chain recombines TRBV6-5 with TRBJ1-2; 7 bases are a match to TRBD1. This CDR3 region has 14 residues. With 4 bases clipped from V and 5 bases from J, the junction kept 7 bases outside the gene matches. The germline gives CDR1 MNHEY, CDR2 SVGAGI. CDR3 DNA sequence: TGTGCCAGCAGTTCAACAGGGGTGGGGTATGGCTACACCTTC. Its protein product is CASSSTGVGYGYTF.

The V call is TRBV3-1 (or the pseudogene TRBV3-2), the J call TRBJ1-6; TRBD1 aligns across 10 bases. The CDR3 extends over 15 amino acids. Germline V CDR1 and CDR2: LGHDT, YNNKEL (reference sequence). J was trimmed by 5 bases and V by 8 bases; bases with no gene match: 6. This CDR3 is CASGDRGLNNSPLHF. The DNA for the CDR3 is TGTGCCAGCGGTGACAGGGGGCTGAATAATTCACCCCTCCACTTT.

Notes on this clone: This specimen includes other DNA sequences encoding the same CDR3. This chain connects TRBV7-2 to TRBJ2-7, with D hard to call. The germline gives CDR1 SGHTA, CDR2 FQGNSA. Trimming removed 5 bases at V and 3 bases at J, with 5 bases between. The CDR3 covers 11 residues. The CDR3 nucleotides are TGTGCCAGCAGCCCGAGCTACGAGCAGTACTTC. Protein sequence: CASSPSYEQYF.

This rearrangement joins TRBV5-1 to TRBJ1-3; no clear D gene. The CDR3 sequence is 13 residues long. Germline V gives CDR1 SGHRS, CDR2 YFSETQ. V was cut by 5 bases and J by 0 bases, with 6 bases left in between. The CDR3 is CASSSSSGNTIYF. CDR3 DNA: TGCGCCAGCAGTTCCAGCTCTGGAAACACCATATATTTT.

V and J are TRBV19 and TRBJ1-3; possible D gene TRBD1, 6 bases. This CDR3 is built from 15 residues. Germline values: CDR1 LNHDA, CDR2 SQIVND (reference sequence). Trimming took off 4 bases at V and 0 bases at J, with 10 bases between the two ends. CDR3 region: CASSSDRHSGNTIYF. The CDR3 region has the DNA TGTGCCAGTAGTAGCGACAGGCACTCTGGAAACACCATATATTTT.

This sequence joins TRBV19 and TRBJ2-4; 13 bases line up with TRBD2. Germline lookup yields CDR1 LNHDA and CDR2 SQIVND (reference sequence). The CDR3 runs to 15 residues. Germline trimming cut 7 bases from V and 6 bases from J; bases unmatched to any gene: 6. The CDR3 DNA reads as TGTGCCAGTAAGGGAACTAGCGGGGGGGCAAACATTCAGTACTTC. Protein product: CASKGTSGGANIQYF.

The V call is TRBV6-5, the J call TRBJ1-4; the D is unclear. V was pared by 0 bases and J by 7 bases, with 12 bases between. CDR3 length equals 15 residues. Germline CDR1 and CDR2: MNHEY and SVGAGI. In DNA, the CDR3 is TGTGCCAGCAGTTACTCGTGGCGGGGAGGTGAAAAACTGTTTTTT. Protein product: CASSYSWRGGEKLFF.

The rearrangement uses TRBV5-8 and TRBJ1-5; weak D call: TRBD1 (6 bases). The germline V gene encodes CDR1 SGHTS and CDR2 YDEGEE. The CDR3 contains 11 residues. Between the trimmed V and J ends, which lost 4 bases and 12 bases, there was a span of 11 bases. In DNA, the CDR3 is TGTGCCAGCAGCAAGGGGGACCTCCAGCATTTT. Translated: CASSKGDLQHF.

The chain recombines TRBV5-1 with TRBJ2-7, with TRBD1 identical over 7 bases. Germline CDR1 is SGHRS and CDR2 is YFSETQ. J was trimmed by 3 bases and V by 0 bases; bases with no gene match: 6. The CDR3 spans 15 residues. The CDR3 protein is CASSLAMGQIYEQYF. The CDR3 region has the DNA TGCGCCAGCAGCTTGGCTATGGGACAGATCTACGAGCAGTACTTC.

V gene TRBV7-2 combines with J gene TRBJ1-1; a weak D match, TRBD1 (6 bases). Per the germline V gene, CDR1 is SGHTA and CDR2 is FQGNSA. Trimming removed 5 bases from V and 0 bases from J, with 16 bases in between. The CDR3 spans 16 residues. This CDR3 reads CASSRLRGRVNTEAFF. CDR3 nucleotides: TGTGCCAGCAGCCGTTTAAGGGGGAGGGTGAACACTGAAGCTTTCTTT. Complete variable domain (other parts from reference TRBV7-2 and TRBJ1-1): GAGVSQSPSNKVTEKGKDVELRCDPISGHTALYWYRQSLGQGLEFLIYFQGNSAPDKSGLPSDRFSAERTGGSVSTLTIQRTQQEDSAVYLCASSRLRGRVNTEAFFGQGTRLTVV.

The V and J genes are TRBV7-6 and TRBJ1-1, with D possibly TRBD1 on 5 matching bases. The CDR3 has 15 residues. Germline V lookup: CDR1 SGHVS, CDR2 FNYEAQ. Trimming left V 3 bases short and J 2 bases short, with 13 bases between. CDR3 sequence reads: CASSLSRQSNTEAFF. CDR3 sequence (DNA): TGTGCCAGCAGCTTGTCGAGACAGAGTAACACTGAAGCTTTCTTT.

V is TRBV14 and J is TRBJ2-7; tentatively, D is TRBD1 (6 bases). There are 14 residues in the CDR3. V was pared by 5 bases and J by 1 base, with 12 bases between. CDR1 and CDR2 from the germline V gene are SGHDN and FVKESK. CDR3 residues: CASSWTVNSYEQYF. In nucleotides, the CDR3 is TGTGCCAGCAGCTGGACAGTGAATTCCTACGAGCAGTACTTC.

The gene calls are TRBV3-1 (or the pseudogene TRBV3-2) and TRBJ1-5, with 7 bases matching TRBD1. CDR1 is LGHDT and CDR2 is YNNKEL in the germline V gene (reference sequence). The length of the CDR3 is 15 residues. V was clipped by 4 bases and J by 5 bases; unmatched bases: 8. CDR3 sequence: CASSPFGQADQPQHF. In DNA, the CDR3 is TGTGCCAGCAGCCCGTTCGGACAGGCCGATCAGCCCCAGCATTTT.